This T cell receptor (beta chain) was documented in a study of early T cells in non-severe SARS-CoV-2 infection. CDR1 and CDR2 (germline): SQVTM, ANQGSEA. This CDR3 has 15 residues. This clonotype was recorded at least ten times. Mismatch with germline at one junction end may stem from a read error. The protocol attached unique molecular identifiers to individual cDNA molecules. TCRdb reprocessed the 5' RACE reads with MiXCR, giving one entry per CDR3 protein. This sample carries 85,000 to 95,000 distinct CDR3 sequences, approximately 17% of them seen once, and the ten largest clones take around 4.9%.

The receptor's source is an adult who was a healthcare worker with PCR-confirmed SARS-CoV-2 infection or an uninfected control (not recorded which). The chain links TRBV29-1 to TRBJ2-5; 10 bases are a match to TRBD1. The starting material was whole blood, obtained at baseline. The CDR3 DNA is TGCAGCGCAAGAAAACCGGGACAGGGGCTAGTAGGGGATGAGTTC. Protein: CSARKPGQGLVGDEF.